These 9 T cell receptor beta chains share one sample of origin, sequenced in a study of OX40 agonist ivuxolimab in advanced cancers. The library came from the immunoSEQ multiplex PCR assay. In TCRdb, the immuneACCESS table is reduced to in-frame sequences with V and J assigned. These tables do not hold every clone; where another copy was compared, an unresolved V gene accounts for under half, and the others remain unexplained. Across this sample there are about 30,000 clones, with roughly 86% seen only once. 25% to 30% of the sample comes from the top ten. This specimen was CD4+ or CD8+ T cells sorted from blood, taken in a trial of the OX40 agonist ivuxolimab. The receptors derive from an adult with an advanced solid tumor such as melanoma, head and neck, liver or kidney cancer.

CDR3 residues: CASSLNLAGGRHNEQFF. The CDR3 coding sequence is TGCGCCAGCAGCTTGAATTTGGCGGGGGGGCGACACAATGAGCAGTTCTTC. The chain links TRBV5-1 to TRBJ2-1; 9 nucleotides agree with TRBD2. Trimming removed 1 base from V and 5 bases from J; junction bases left unmatched: 10. Germline V gene lookup returns CDR1 SGHRS and CDR2 YFSETQ. The CDR3 has 17 amino acids.

This clone was detected once. The J gene is TRBJ2-7, the V gene TRBV4-1; 7 nucleotides line up with TRBD1. The ends lost 1 base at V and 2 bases at J; junction bases unmatched: 5. Germline CDR1 MGHRA, CDR2 YSYEKL. There are 15 residues in the CDR3. The CDR3, as DNA: TGCGCCAGCAGCCAAGGGGACAGTTCCACCTACGAGCAGTACTTC. This sequence encodes CASSQGDSSTYEQYF.

This chain connects TRBV7-9 to TRBJ2-7; no clear D gene. The CDR3 has 13 amino acids. CDR1 is SEHNR, CDR2 FQNEAQ, per germline (reference sequence). Trimming removed 5 bases from V and 4 bases from J, with 12 bases in between. The CDR3 protein is CASSHTPGYEQYF. For the CDR3, the DNA is TGTGCCAGCAGCCATACACCAGGTTACGAGCAGTACTTC.

The chain employs TRBV27 and TRBJ2-7, with 8 bases identical to TRBD1. V was pared by 8 bases and J by 6 bases, with 9 bases of the junction left unmatched. Germline assignment: CDR1 MNHEY and CDR2 SMNVEV (reference sequence). The CDR3 is 13 amino acids. In DNA, the CDR3 is TGTGCCAGCTGGGTGGCAGGGGGCTTCGAGCAGTACTTC. Translated: CASWVAGGFEQYF.

This rearrangement joins TRBV9 to TRBJ2-1; the D gene is possibly TRBD2 (6 bases). The CDR3 extends over 14 amino acids. The V end lost 4 bases, the J end lost 8 bases, and 16 bases lay between the germline ends. Germline CDR1 and CDR2: SGDLS and YYNGEE. CDR3 DNA sequence: TGTGCCAGCAGCCCAACGACTAGTTACGATGAGCAGTTCTTC. It is translated as CASSPTTSYDEQFF.

This clone has only one observation. The chain employs TRBV5-6 and TRBJ1-2; no firm D call. Trimming stripped 2 bases from V and 6 bases from J, with 8 bases between. CDR3 length equals 12 residues. Germline assignment: CDR1 SGHDT and CDR2 YYEEEE. In DNA form, the CDR3 reads TGTGCCAGCAGCTTTACGATCCATGGCTACACCTTC. It is translated as CASSFTIHGYTF.

This chain joins TRBV28 and TRBJ2-7; perhaps D is TRBD1 or TRBD2 (6 bases each). This CDR3 region has 13 residues. From germline, CDR1 is MDHEN and CDR2 SYDVKM. Between the trimmed V and J ends, which lost 2 bases and 6 bases, there was a span of 11 bases. As DNA, the CDR3 is TGTGCCAGCAGTTTAATAGGGGGGTCCGAGCAGTACTTC. Protein sequence: CASSLIGGSEQYF.

The chain recombines TRBV28 with TRBJ1-1; tentative D call: TRBD1 (6 bases). The CDR3 is 13 amino acids. Looked up from germline, CDR1 is MDHEN and CDR2 is SYDVKM. V dropped 10 bases and J dropped 4 bases, with 16 bases sitting between them. CDR3 protein: CATSLGGATEAFF. The CDR3 region has the DNA TGTGCCACCTCCCTCGGGGGGGCCACTGAAGCTTTCTTT.

This chain joins TRBV6-6 and TRBJ2-5; unclear D gene. The CDR3 length is 15 residues. V was cut by 2 bases and J by 1 base, with 11 bases left in between. Germline CDR1 is MNHNY and CDR2 is SVGAGI (reference sequence). The CDR3 spells CASSYLPDAQETQYF. The DNA for the CDR3 is TGTGCCAGCAGTTACCTCCCGGACGCCCAAGAGACCCAGTACTTC.